Described below is a single T cell receptor beta chain sequence and its context. Its antigen is unknown. This entry is derived from a study of OX40 agonist ivuxolimab in advanced cancers. About the study: Those treated in dose escalation had hepatocellular carcinoma, melanoma, renal cell cancer or head and neck cancer.

Trimming shortened V by 3 bases and J by 3 bases, and 19 bases separated the two germline ends. The length of the CDR3 is 16 residues. Whole-study results and caveats: In the 0.1 to 3.0 mg/kg range, CD4+ and CD8+ blood T cells had expanded clonally by week 6.

Profiled with immunoSEQ multiplex PCR; TCRdb holds only in-frame clones, not every one. The table includes nearly 45,000 clones, more than 70% detected once. The chain carries TRBV5-3 and TRBJ2-7; the D gene could be TRBD1 or TRBD2 (5 bases each). TRBV5-3 is an ORF; its function is uncertain. This sequence originates from an adult with an advanced solid tumor such as melanoma, head and neck, liver or kidney cancer. Here the sequenced sample was CD4+ or CD8+ T cells sorted from blood, taken in a trial of the OX40 agonist ivuxolimab. In DNA form, the CDR3 reads TGTGCCAGAAGCTCGTCACGGGACGCAAAGGACTACGAGCAGTACTTC. Translated, it gives CARSSSRDAKDYEQYF.